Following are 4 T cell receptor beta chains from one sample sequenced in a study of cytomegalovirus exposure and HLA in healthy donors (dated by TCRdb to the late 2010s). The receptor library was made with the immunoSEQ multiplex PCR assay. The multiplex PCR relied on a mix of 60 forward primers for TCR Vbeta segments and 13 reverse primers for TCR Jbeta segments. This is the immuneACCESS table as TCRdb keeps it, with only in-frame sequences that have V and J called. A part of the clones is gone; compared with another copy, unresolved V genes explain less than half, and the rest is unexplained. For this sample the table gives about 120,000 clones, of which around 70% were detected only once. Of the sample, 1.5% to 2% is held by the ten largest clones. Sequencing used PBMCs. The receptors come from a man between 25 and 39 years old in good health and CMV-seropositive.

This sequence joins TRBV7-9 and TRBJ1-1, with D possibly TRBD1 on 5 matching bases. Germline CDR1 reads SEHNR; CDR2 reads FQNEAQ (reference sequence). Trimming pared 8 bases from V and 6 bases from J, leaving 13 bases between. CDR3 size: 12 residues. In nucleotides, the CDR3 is TGTGCCAGCGGGGGAGGTGGGGCTGAAGCTTTCTTT. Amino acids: CASGGGGAEAFF.

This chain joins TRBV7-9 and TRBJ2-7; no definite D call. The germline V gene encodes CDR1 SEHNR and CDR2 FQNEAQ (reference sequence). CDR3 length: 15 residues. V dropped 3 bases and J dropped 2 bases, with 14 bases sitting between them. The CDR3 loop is CASSFVEAPTYEQYF. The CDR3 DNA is TGTGCCAGCAGCTTCGTCGAAGCACCGACCTACGAGCAGTACTTC.

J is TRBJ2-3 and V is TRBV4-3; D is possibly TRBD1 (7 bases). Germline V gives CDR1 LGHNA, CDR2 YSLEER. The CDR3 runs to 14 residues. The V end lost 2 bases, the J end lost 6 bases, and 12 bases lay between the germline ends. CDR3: CASSQRSGGDTQYF. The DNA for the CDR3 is TGCGCCAGCAGCCAACGCTCAGGGGGGGATACGCAGTATTTT.

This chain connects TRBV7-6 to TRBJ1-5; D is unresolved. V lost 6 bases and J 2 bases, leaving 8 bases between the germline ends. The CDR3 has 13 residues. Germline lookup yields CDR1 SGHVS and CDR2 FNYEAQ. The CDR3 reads CASSWAGNQPQHF. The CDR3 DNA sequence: TGTGCCAGCAGTTGGGCAGGCAATCAGCCCCAGCATTTT.